This TCR beta chain was documented in a study of read filtering for tumor transcriptome and immune sequencing. General study results and limits: IR-seq and RNA-seq agreed better without single-read clonotypes.

From 300 to 400 ng of RNA, a library with molecular barcoded alpha/delta and beta/gamma adaptors was made. TCRdb itself ran the reads through MiXCR, one entry per CDR3 protein. The repertoire holds over 45,000 distinct CDR3 sequences, 20% to 25% seen once, with about 18% in the top ten. The sample holds many counts of this clonotype. The antigen remains undetermined. Germline assignment: CDR1 LGHDT and CDR2 YNNKEL (reference sequence). V shed 6 bases and J 6 bases; nucleotides not matched to a gene: 17. The CDR3 runs to 18 residues. The J gene is TRBJ1-6, the V gene TRBV3-1; 7 bases agree with TRBD1. The receptor was isolated from a donor over 35 with multiple myeloma. Sequences were obtained from a population of CD138-negative cells sorted from bone marrow. This CDR3 is CASSRTGGGDGFNSPLHF. DNA of the CDR3: TGTGCCAGCAGTCGGACAGGAGGAGGGGATGGATTTAATTCACCCCTCCACTTT.